The 19 T cell receptor beta chains presented below share a single source sample, sequenced in a study of blood T cell repertoires in COVID-19. The method was immunoSEQ multiplex PCR; TCRdb's version includes in-frame clones alone and lacks a portion of them. The table lists some 270,000 clones, 89% of them singletons. The sample taken for sequencing was peripheral blood. The source is a middle-aged woman who had recovered from COVID-19.

The chain recombines TRBV4-1 with TRBJ2-1; 7 positions match TRBD2. CDR3 length: 16 amino acids. The germline V gene encodes CDR1 MGHRA and CDR2 YSYEKL. V was clipped by 0 bases and J by 4 bases; unmatched bases: 6. CDR3 protein: CASSQDRIAGYNEQFF. CDR3 DNA sequence: TGCGCCAGCAGCCAAGATCGGATAGCGGGTTACAATGAGCAGTTCTTC.

This rearrangement joins TRBV6-5 to TRBJ1-1, with no clear D. The CDR3 is 12 amino acids. Germline V CDR1 and CDR2: MNHEY, SVGAGI. The V end was cut by 7 bases, the J end by 1 base, with 7 bases between. The CDR3 nucleotides read TGTGCCAGCAAGAGGCCGAACACTGAAGCTTTCTTT. Translated, it gives CASKRPNTEAFF.

The V gene is TRBV4-1, the J gene TRBJ2-7; 9 nucleotides align to TRBD2. Germline V gene lookup returns CDR1 MGHRA and CDR2 YSYEKL. V lost 3 bases, J lost 5 bases, and 11 bases stayed unmatched. CDR3 length equals 16 residues. The chain's CDR3 is CASSQKTGTSLHEQYF. For the CDR3, the DNA is TGCGCCAGCAGCCAGAAAACCGGGACTAGCTTGCACGAGCAGTACTTC.

The chain carries TRBV19 and TRBJ1-6; D may be TRBD1 (5 bases). The CDR3 spans 14 residues. The ends were cut back, 5 bases at V and 6 bases at J, with 11 bases in the middle. The germline V gene has CDR1 LNHDA and CDR2 SQIVND (reference sequence). The CDR3 is CASSLTEINSPLHF. In DNA form, the CDR3 reads TGTGCCAGTAGTTTGACAGAGATTAATTCACCCCTCCACTTT.

The chain couples TRBV5-6 to TRBJ2-5; 8 bases agree with TRBD1. Germline CDR1 SGHDT, CDR2 YYEEEE. The CDR3 covers 14 residues. V lost 5 bases and J lost 5; bases outside the gene matches: 8. The DNA for the CDR3 is TGTGCCAGCAGGAAGACAGGGGACGGGGAGACCCAGTACTTC. Translation gives CASRKTGDGETQYF.

This chain joins TRBV6-4 and TRBJ2-1, with a tentative D call TRBD2 (6 bases). From germline, CDR1 is MRHNA and CDR2 SNTAGT. Trimming pared 5 bases from V and 7 bases from J, leaving 15 bases between. CDR3 length: 14 amino acids. The CDR3 sequence is CASSRQASANEQFF. DNA of the CDR3: TGTGCCAGCAGTCGACAAGCTAGCGCGAATGAGCAGTTCTTC.

V usage is TRBV4-3 and J usage is TRBJ2-2; weak D call: TRBD2 (6 bases). CDR3 size: 19 residues. Trimming pared 1 base from V and 0 bases from J, leaving 18 bases between. Germline assignment: CDR1 LGHNA and CDR2 YSLEER. The CDR3 bases are TGCGCCAGCAGCCAAGTCTTAGAACGGGGGTCAGCGAACACCGGGGAGCTGTTTTTT. The encoded protein is CASSQVLERGSANTGELFF.

To note about this clone: The same CDR3 also results from other DNA sequences found in this sample. The V call is TRBV7-9, the J call TRBJ2-7; D gene ambiguous. Trimming took off 0 bases at V and 2 bases at J, with 8 bases between the two ends. CDR3 length: 14 residues. Germline V lookup: CDR1 SEHNR, CDR2 FQNEAQ (reference sequence). The CDR3 is CASSLAGQAYEQYF. CDR3 sequence (DNA): TGTGCCAGCAGCTTAGCGGGCCAGGCCTACGAGCAGTACTTC.

This chain's CDR3 is CASSFGWTGNSPLHF. CDR3 sequence (DNA): TGTGCCAGCAGCTTCGGGTGGACAGGGAATTCACCCCTCCACTTT. The chain joins TRBV7-2 to TRBJ1-6; 8 bases align to TRBD1. V was clipped by 3 bases and J by 7 bases; unmatched bases: 5. This CDR3 contains 15 residues. Per the germline V gene, CDR1 is SGHTA and CDR2 is FQGNSA.

This chain links TRBV15 with TRBJ1-2, with unresolved D. This CDR3 is 14 amino acids long. Germline V gene lookup returns CDR1 LNHNV and CDR2 YYDKDF (reference sequence). The V and J ends lost 0 bases and 7 bases respectively, with 12 bases between them. This CDR3 reads CATSRDLEASGYTF. The CDR3 DNA follows: TGTGCCACCAGCAGAGATCTAGAGGCTTCTGGCTACACCTTC.

This sequence joins TRBV5-5 and TRBJ2-2, with D possibly being TRBD2 (6 bases). V gave up 4 bases and J gave up 4 bases, with 17 bases separating them. Germline values: CDR1 SGHKS, CDR2 YYEKEE (reference sequence). The CDR3 runs 16 residues. DNA of the CDR3: TGTGCCAGCAGCCCCCAGCGCAGGGAGGTCACCGGGGAGCTGTTTTTT. Translated: CASSPQRREVTGELFF.

V and J are TRBV29-1 and TRBJ2-5; possibly TRBD2 for D (5 bases). CDR1 SQVTM and CDR2 ANQGSEA come from the germline V gene. CDR3 size: 12 residues. V was pared by 4 bases and J by 5 bases, with 11 bases between. The CDR3, as DNA: TGCAGCGTTGGGGGAGTTTGGGAGACCCAGTACTTC. Encoded protein: CSVGGVWETQYF. Full variable domain (rest looked up from reference TRBV29-1 and TRBJ2-5): SAVISQKPSRDICQRGTSLTIQCQVDSQVTMMFWYRQQPGQSLTLIATANQGSEATYESGFVIDKFPISRPNLTFSTLTVSNMSPEDSSIYLCSVGGVWETQYFGPGTRLLVL.

This rearrangement joins TRBV10-3 to TRBJ1-5; D is uncertain. The CDR3 sequence is 12 residues long. CDR1 and CDR2 from the germline V gene are ENHRY and SYGVKD. The V end was cut by 6 bases, the J end by 5 bases, with 8 bases between. CDR3 sequence: CAISGGDQPQHF. The CDR3 DNA reads TGTGCCATCAGCGGCGGGGATCAGCCCCAGCATTTT.

The chain couples TRBV24-1 to TRBJ2-2; 7 bases line up with TRBD2. V trimming: 9 bases; J trimming: 6 bases; junction bases outside the gene matches: 0. This CDR3 is built from 11 residues. The germline gives CDR1 KGHDR, CDR2 SFDVKD. The CDR3: CATRGAGELFF. The CDR3 coding sequence is TGTGCCACCCGGGGGGCCGGGGAGCTGTTTTTT.

The chain carries TRBV7-9 and TRBJ1-1; D is unresolved. Germline CDR1 reads SEHNR; CDR2 reads FQNEAQ (reference sequence). The CDR3 sequence is 12 residues long. V shed 1 base and J shed 4 bases, with 4 bases lying between them. Here the CDR3 DNA reads TGTGCCAGCAGCTTAGGGAGCACTGAAGCTTTCTTT. Residues: CASSLGSTEAFF.

CDR3 loop: CASRLTGGNEKLFF. The CDR3 DNA reads as TGTGCCAGCAGACTCACAGGGGGGAATGAAAAACTGTTTTTT. The genes are TRBV28 and TRBJ1-4, with 8 positions matching TRBD1. The V gene end was trimmed by 6 bases and the J gene end by 5 bases; junction bases not matched to a gene: 5. CDR3 size: 14 residues. Germline loops: CDR1 MDHEN, CDR2 SYDVKM.

The chain has TRBV3-1 (or the pseudogene TRBV3-2) and TRBJ2-1; D gene unclear. Germline CDR1 is LGHDT and CDR2 is YNNKEL (reference sequence). The length of the CDR3 is 14 residues. V was pared by 2 bases and J by 7 bases, with 12 bases between. The CDR3, as DNA: TGTGCCAGCAGCCAACTTGAGAACGGGAATGAGCAGTTCTTC. This translates into CASSQLENGNEQFF.

To note about this clone: Within the sample, other DNA sequences also encode this same CDR3. Here the CDR3 DNA reads TGTGCCAGCAGCTTAGCAGGGGGGGATGGCTACACCTTC. Its protein is CASSLAGGDGYTF. The chain links TRBV7-9 to TRBJ1-2, with D possibly TRBD1 on 6 matching bases. Germline assignment: CDR1 SEHNR and CDR2 FQNEAQ (reference sequence). The CDR3 runs to 13 residues. V shed 0 bases and J shed 6 bases, with 8 bases lying between them.

The sample holds one count of this clone. The DNA for the CDR3 is TGTGCCAGCACCTACTCGACTAGCGGGCCCTACAATGAGCAGTTCTTC. This sequence encodes CASTYSTSGPYNEQFF. The rearrangement joins TRBV6-6 to TRBJ2-1, with 10 positions matching TRBD2. The CDR3 is 16 amino acids. In germline, CDR1 is MNHNY, CDR2 SVGAGI (reference sequence). Unmatched junction bases numbered 8, after V lost 7 bases and J lost 2 bases.